The following is a T cell receptor (beta chain) sequence with its context. What antigen it recognizes has not been identified. Base qualities are missing; no much larger clone stands one base away. The sample is drawn from a study of T-cell memory formation after mild COVID-19 (TCRdb year 2021). Background for the entire study: Most TCR sequence clusters were specific to one of the two donors. In a couple of donors, T-cell clones that expanded and contracted after mild COVID-19 were tracked by sequencing TCRalpha and TCRbeta repertoires over time. The cohort was made up of two young adult volunteers, one female and one male, who were previously healthy.

Sequenced using an Illumina NovaSeq 6000. cDNA libraries for TCRalpha and TCRbeta were prepared by 5'RACE using constant-segment primers, with sample barcodes and unique molecular identifiers added. Trizol reagent was used to extract RNA from every sample. The libraries were amplified in two PCR steps, and the second step added a second sample barcode and Illumina TruSeq adapters. The libraries were sequenced on an Illumina NovaSeq using 2 x 150 bp paired-end reads. The authors' pipeline ran thus. The reads were demultiplexed and collapsed into UMI-guided consensus sequences using migec v1.2.7. Using mixcr v2.1.11, the UMI consensuses were aligned to TRA and TRB V and J templates and assembled into clonotypes. Clonotypes were classified as expanded or contracted when called significant by both edgeR and NoisET, with noise models trained on biological replicates. For edgeR calls, the thresholds were a false discovery rate-adjusted p below 0.01 and a log2 fold-change of 1. As an exploratory analysis of dynamics, max-normalized trajectories of the 1000 most abundant clonotypes were examined by PCA with hierarchical clustering. Each responding clone was given a CD4 or CD8 phenotype based on the CD4+ and CD8+ repertoires, which had been sequenced separately. In-frame beta chains were kept once TCRdb had trimmed the public reads at Q25 with fastp and called clones with MiXCR. Here each entry gathers all rows of one CDR3 protein and keeps the most common genes and DNA. None of the V and J calls come from the authors' own analysis; TCRdb made them. The sample contains 550,000 to 650,000 distinct CDR3 sequences, roughly a sixth of them found a single time. The ten largest make up 8.1% of the sample.

Taken from the germline V gene (reference sequence), the CDR1 and CDR2 loops are MNHNY and SVGAGI. From V the trimming removes 0 bases and from J it removes 3 bases, while the gene matches leave 4 bases of the junction unaccounted for. The CDR3 spans 16 residues, from the cysteine through the phenylalanine. CDR3 DNA only is kept here, 48 bases in frame from base 1. Overall study outcomes, separate from this receptor: The detection of some responding clones in pre-infection memory suggests that pre-existing cross-reactive memory T cells joined the SARS-CoV-2 response. Clones that contracted from day 15 to 85 showed balanced CD4/CD8 phenotypes, whereas a second wave of clones that expanded from day 15 to 37 leaned towards CD4+. The study included only a couple of mild cases, and larger cohorts that include severe cases with pre-infection samples were judged to be necessary. SARS-CoV-2 specificity of the second-wave clones peaking on day 37 was not confirmed. Contracting CD4+ clones turned up mainly in the CM and EM memory subsets, whereas EMRA was where CD8+ clones were enriched.

PBMCs were isolated by Ficoll-Paque density gradient centrifugation. The chain is encoded by TRBV6-6 joined to TRBJ2-1; TRBD1 agrees with 8 junctional bases. The clonotype was recovered from an adult woman who had mild COVID-19 (a few samples of this study predate the infection). The sample titles of this study are shuffled in the database, so cell type and time point are left out; the donor was told from shared clones. Material: PBMCs or a T cell subset sorted from them (not recorded which). CDR3 reads: CASSYSGQGHYNEQFF. The bases read TGTGCCAGCAGTTACTCCGGACAGGGACACTACAATGAGCAGTTCTTC.